The 23 T cell receptor beta chains below all came from one sample that was sequenced in a study of T cells in Graves' hyperthyroidism and ophthalmopathy. Amplification targeted TCR beta CDR3 regions from RNA transcripts. The primer set for the first-round RT-PCR of the TCR CDR3 was HTBI. TCRdb re-analysed the multiplex PCR reads in MiXCR, keeping a single row per CDR3 protein. The sample yields 690,000 or so distinct CDR3 sequences, 18% seen once. The sample taken for sequencing was blood. These receptors originate from a woman in her forties or fifties with Graves' hyperthyroidism that later progressed to Graves' ophthalmopathy.

This clonotype has ten or more counts. The J gene is TRBJ1-2, the V gene TRBV6-1; no firm D call. Germline-derived CDR1 and CDR2 are MNHNS and SASEGT. Trimming took 6 bases from V and 10 from J, leaving 15 bases between them. This CDR3 spans 12 amino acids. CDR3 protein: CASSDAGFTYTF. The CDR3 region has the DNA TGTGCCAGCAGCGACGCGGGGTTCACCTACACCTTC.

The chain links TRBV7-2 to TRBJ1-4; TRBD1 is a possible D gene (6 bases). V lost 1 base and J lost 4, with 10 bases in between. Germline V gives CDR1 SGHTA, CDR2 FQGNSA. The CDR3 contains 15 residues. CDR3 protein: CASSLVGQLNEKLFF. The CDR3 DNA follows: TGTGCCAGCAGCTTAGTCGGACAGCTTAATGAAAAACTGTTTTTT.

This clonotype was counted ten times or more. The CDR3, as DNA: TGTGCCAGCGGAGCCGGGGAGCTGTTTTTT. It encodes CASGAGELFF. The chain has TRBV12-3 or TRBV12-4 and TRBJ2-2; D not certain. This CDR3 contains 10 residues. V lost 8 bases and J lost 6, with 4 bases in between.

This clonotype came up a few times. The rearrangement links TRBV7-6 to TRBJ2-7; unclear D gene. The CDR3 has 13 amino acids. Deletions cut 2 bases from V and 6 bases from J, with 11 bases between. The germline V gene has CDR1 SGHVS and CDR2 FNYEAQ. This CDR3 reads CASSLSPMFEQYF. In DNA form, the CDR3 reads TGTGCCAGCAGCTTATCTCCTATGTTCGAGCAGTACTTC.

In this sample, this clonotype turned up many times. The chain links TRBV28 to TRBJ2-1, with D perhaps matching TRBD2 (7 bases). Looked up from germline, CDR1 is MDHEN and CDR2 is SYDVKM. The CDR3 extends over 15 amino acids. V was trimmed by 5 bases and J by 8 bases, leaving 19 bases between them. CDR3 protein: CASSRRGGGAYEQFF. Here the CDR3 DNA reads TGTGCCAGCAGTCGCAGGGGCGGGGGCGCCTATGAGCAGTTCTTC. The full variable domain, completed using reference TRBV28 and TRBJ2-1, is DVKVTQSSRYLVKRTGEKVFLECVQDMDHENMFWYRQDPGLGLRLIYFSYDVKMKEKGDIPEGYSVSREKKERFSLILESASTNQTSMYLCASSRRGGGAYEQFFGPGTRLTVL.

This clonotype was counted at least ten times. The genes are TRBV20-1 and TRBJ2-7; 11 positions agree with TRBD2. Germline V gene lookup returns CDR1 DFQATT and CDR2 SNEGSKA (reference sequence). Trimming at V came to 3 bases and at J to 2 bases, leaving 6 bases not matched to a gene. The CDR3 spans 15 residues. CDR3 sequence (DNA): TGCAGTGCTAGGCCCCCGGGACTAGCGGCCTACGAGCAGTACTTC. It codes for CSARPPGLAAYEQYF.

This clonotype occurred many times. V gene TRBV6-1 combines with J gene TRBJ2-2, with TRBD2 as a possible D gene (5 bases). The V gene's germline CDR1 is MNHNS and CDR2 SASEGT. V lost 11 bases, J lost 5 bases, and 18 bases lay in between. This CDR3 contains 14 residues. CDR3 coding DNA: TGTGCCGCCCAAGACAACACGGGAACCGGGGAGCTGTTTTTT. Translated, it gives CAAQDNTGTGELFF.

This chain uses TRBV20-1 with TRBJ1-4; D might be TRBD1 (5 bases). V was clipped by 3 bases and J by 9 bases, with 11 bases between them. Per germline, CDR1 DFQATT and CDR2 SNEGSKA (reference sequence). This CDR3 has 12 amino acids. In nucleotides, the CDR3 is TGCAGTGCTAGCGGGGCTGGGAAAAAACTGTTTTTT. Amino acid sequence: CSASGAGKKLFF.

This clonotype was found many times. This chain joins TRBV20-1 and TRBJ2-1; perhaps TRBD2 as D (5 bases). Trimming left V 1 base short and J 4 bases short, with 8 bases between. From germline, CDR1 is DFQATT and CDR2 SNEGSKA (reference sequence). CDR3 length: 13 residues. The CDR3 sequence is CSARVEAYNEQFF. Here the CDR3 DNA reads TGCAGTGCTAGAGTGGAGGCTTACAATGAGCAGTTCTTC.

As to this clonotype: A single base separates this from a much larger clone, so it may be a read error. This sequence joins TRBV27 and TRBJ1-2; no definite D call. V was clipped by 5 bases and J by 3 bases, with 4 bases between them. Looked up from germline, CDR1 is MNHEY and CDR2 is SMNVEV (reference sequence). This CDR3 region has 11 residues. CDR3 loop: CASSGYYGYTF. The CDR3 region has the DNA TGTGCCAGCAGTGGATACTATGGCTACACCTTC.

This clonotype was seen many times. The DNA for the CDR3 is TGCGCCAGCAGCCCAGACGGGGGGCAGCCCCAGCATTTT. It encodes CASSPDGGQPQHF. The chain is built from TRBV5-1 and TRBJ1-5; D might be TRBD1 (5 bases). The CDR3 spans 13 residues. Germline V gene lookup returns CDR1 SGHRS and CDR2 YFSETQ. V gave up 4 bases and J gave up 7 bases, with 12 bases separating them.

This clonotype was picked up many times. The chain recombines TRBV11-2 with TRBJ1-1, with D unresolved. CDR1 is SGHAT and CDR2 is FQNNGV in the germline V gene. The CDR3 sequence is 12 residues long. The V end was cut by 5 bases, the J end by 4 bases, with 8 bases between. In DNA form, the CDR3 reads TGTGCCAGCAGCCCGGCCGGCACTGAAGCTTTCTTT. This translates into CASSPAGTEAFF.

In regard to this clonotype: A much larger clone differs by one base, so this may be a read error. J is TRBJ1-1 and V is TRBV7-9, with a possible D match to TRBD1 (6 bases). The CDR3 spans 16 residues. Germline CDR1 and CDR2: SEHNR and FQNEAQ (reference sequence). CDR3 sequence (DNA): TGTGTCAGCAGCCCCGTTGGGGGGGCCCTGAACACTGAAGCTTTCTTT. Protein: CVSSPVGGALNTEAFF.

V is TRBV7-9 and J is TRBJ1-2; 8 bases are a match to TRBD1. Per germline, CDR1 SEHNR and CDR2 FQNEAQ (reference sequence). J lost 3 bases, V lost 4 bases, and 4 bases had no gene match. The CDR3 is made up of 14 amino acids. Here the CDR3 DNA reads TGTGCCAGCAGCTCGACAGGGGCGGACTATGGCTACACCTTC. Translating gives CASSSTGADYGYTF.

Of note for this clonotype: A much larger clone differs from this one at a single base, so this may be a read error. The rearrangement joins TRBV20-1 to TRBJ1-4, with 9 bases fitting TRBD1. Trimming took 7 bases from V and 10 from J; bases not matched to a gene: 13. This CDR3 is built from 14 residues. Germline values: CDR1 DFQATT, CDR2 SNEGSKA (reference sequence). CDR3 nucleotide sequence: TGCAGTGTCACCACGGGACAGGGACATGGAAAACTGTTTTTT. It specifies CSVTTGQGHGKLFF.

In the case of this clonotype: It may be a read error: a sequence one base away is much more abundant. The rearrangement links TRBV20-1 to TRBJ2-3; D is unresolved. The germline V gene has CDR1 DFQATT and CDR2 SNEGSKA (reference sequence). The CDR3 covers 14 residues. The CDR3: CSSRAGVGTDTQYF. CDR3 DNA: TGCAGTTCTAGAGCCGGAGTGGGCACAGATACGCAGTATTTT.

In its sample, this clonotype was seen many times. The CDR3 loop reads CSARPPGQGSMNTEAFF. CDR3 nucleotide sequence: TGCAGTGCTAGGCCTCCGGGACAGGGGTCTATGAACACTGAAGCTTTCTTT. The V call is TRBV20-1, the J call TRBJ1-1; 10 nucleotides align to TRBD1. Trimming took 3 bases from V and 0 from J; bases not matched to a gene: 10. The CDR3 length is 17 residues. Germline values: CDR1 DFQATT, CDR2 SNEGSKA (reference sequence).

This chain joins TRBV2 and TRBJ2-1; 13 positions agree with TRBD2. The CDR3 sequence is 18 residues long. In germline, CDR1 is SNHLY, CDR2 FYNNEI. After removal of 2 bases from V and 6 bases from J, the junction contained 10 bases not matched to a gene. For the CDR3, the DNA is TGTGCCAGCAGTGAAACCCCCCTACTAGCGGGGGGGCGCAATGAGCAGTTCTTC. This encodes CASSETPLLAGGRNEQFF.

The rearrangement joins TRBV7-9 to TRBJ1-1; 8 nucleotides agree with TRBD1. This CDR3 is built from 17 residues. The junction had 12 bases not matched to a gene; V was cut back by 5 bases and J by 1 base. Germline-derived CDR1 and CDR2 are SEHNR and FQNEAQ (reference sequence). In DNA, the CDR3 is TGTGCCAGCAGCACAATAACCGGGACAGGAGGGAACACTGAAGCTTTCTTT. Translated, it gives CASSTITGTGGNTEAFF.

The chain is built from TRBV2 and TRBJ1-1, with a tentative D call TRBD1 (6 bases). The V gene lost 6 bases and the J gene lost 6 bases, with 14 bases spanning the gap. Germline lookup yields CDR1 SNHLY and CDR2 FYNNEI. The CDR3 is 13 residues long. CDR3 region: CASSFGRGPEAFF. The DNA of the CDR3 is TGTGCCAGCAGCTTTGGCAGGGGCCCTGAAGCTTTCTTT.

This clonotype was counted at least ten times. CDR3 sequence: CASSLSRGGENTEAFF. The DNA of the CDR3 is TGTGCCAGCAGCTTATCCCGGGGGGGGGAGAACACTGAAGCTTTCTTT. V gene TRBV7-9 combines with J gene TRBJ1-1; possibly TRBD1 for D (5 bases). The V and J ends lost 2 bases and 1 base respectively, with 14 bases between them. The CDR3 contains 16 residues. Germline V gene lookup returns CDR1 SEHNR and CDR2 FQNEAQ (reference sequence).

This clonotype was found many times. The chain is built from TRBV18 and TRBJ2-2; D might be TRBD2 (6 bases). V dropped 1 base and J dropped 5 bases, with 8 bases sitting between them. The CDR3 is 14 amino acids. Germline CDR1 KGHSH, CDR2 LQKENI. The CDR3 here is CASSPQGGTGELFF. The CDR3 DNA reads as TGTGCCAGCTCACCACAGGGAGGAACCGGGGAGCTGTTTTTT.

This clonotype has ten or more counts. This rearrangement joins TRBV7-3 to TRBJ1-1, with D possibly matching TRBD1 (5 bases). The germline gives CDR1 SGHTA, CDR2 FQGTGA. V dropped 5 bases and J dropped 6 bases, with 13 bases sitting between them. There are 13 residues in the CDR3. CDR3 coding DNA: TGTGCCAGCAGCCCTCCCGGGGGGGCTGAAGCTTTCTTT. It specifies CASSPPGGAEAFF.